These 27 T cell receptor beta chains were sequenced from one sample in a study of cytomegalovirus exposure and HLA in healthy donors. Sequenced by immunoSEQ multiplex PCR; TCRdb stores in-frame clones only, minus some. The repertoire holds about 130,000 clones, with under 90% as singletons. The sample comprised PBMCs. The receptors shown here come from a man aged 25-45 years in good health and CMV-seronegative.

This clone has more than one count but fewer than ten. V and J are TRBV2 and TRBJ1-5; weak D call: TRBD1 (5 bases). The V gene lost 4 bases and the J gene lost 6 bases, with 13 bases spanning the gap. This CDR3 comprises 14 residues. CDR1 and CDR2 from the germline V gene are SNHLY and FYNNEI. This chain's CDR3 is CASSVYRQRQPQHF. The CDR3 bases are TGTGCCAGCAGTGTCTACAGGCAGCGTCAGCCCCAGCATTTT.

The V call is TRBV27, the J call TRBJ2-4; 10 bases match TRBD1. Losses at the gene ends were 5 bases for V and 7 bases for J; bases not matched to a gene: 8. CDR3 length equals 15 residues. In germline, CDR1 is MNHEY, CDR2 SMNVEV (reference sequence). In DNA form, the CDR3 reads TGTGCCAGCAGTCTCCGGGACAGGGGTAGGAACATTCAGTACTTC. Translation gives CASSLRDRGRNIQYF.

The V call is TRBV11-3, the J call TRBJ2-7; perhaps TRBD1 as D (6 bases). CDR1 is SGHNT and CDR2 is YENEEA in the germline V gene. V lost 4 bases and J 2 bases, leaving 12 bases between the germline ends. The CDR3 consists of 14 residues. This CDR3 is CASSSGQPTYEQYF. CDR3 sequence (DNA): TGTGCCAGCAGCTCAGGACAGCCTACCTACGAGCAGTACTTC.

The V and J genes are TRBV28 and TRBJ1-6, with 7 bases lining up with TRBD1. The CDR3 covers 17 residues. Germline V gene sequence: CDR1 MDHEN, CDR2 SYDVKM. V trimming: 6 bases; J trimming: 7 bases; junction bases outside the gene matches: 15. The CDR3 nucleotides read TGTGCCAGCAGGTATCTCGACAGGGAAATATACAATTCACCCCTCCACTTT. Its protein is CASRYLDREIYNSPLHF.

This clone has a handful of counts. The V gene is TRBV28, the J gene TRBJ2-7; TRBD1 agrees at 10 bases. Germline-derived CDR1 and CDR2 are MDHEN and SYDVKM. The CDR3 extends over 16 amino acids. Losses at the gene ends were 5 bases for V and 1 base for J; bases not matched to a gene: 8. This CDR3 is CASSEHGDRGSYEQYF. Here the CDR3 DNA reads TGTGCCAGCAGTGAGCATGGGGACAGGGGTTCCTACGAGCAGTACTTC.

The rearrangement joins TRBV7-2 to TRBJ1-5; D gene unclear. The CDR3 is made up of 15 amino acids. V was clipped by 1 base and J by 3 bases, with 10 bases between them. Germline V gene sequence: CDR1 SGHTA, CDR2 FQGNSA. The CDR3 region has the DNA TGTGCCAGCAGCTTAGGGTTTCGGGTCAATCAGCCCCAGCATTTT. It encodes CASSLGFRVNQPQHF. Variable domain in full (rest from reference TRBV7-2 and TRBJ1-5): GAGVSQSPSNKVTEKGKDVELRCDPISGHTALYWYRQSLGQGLEFLIYFQGNSAPDKSGLPSDRFSAERTGGSVSTLTIQRTQQEDSAVYLCASSLGFRVNQPQHFGDGTRLSIL.

This chain joins TRBV15 and TRBJ2-7, with D perhaps matching TRBD1 (5 bases). The V end was cut by 2 bases, the J end by 7 bases, with 15 bases between. This CDR3 is 14 amino acids long. Germline CDR1 and CDR2: LNHNV and YYDKDF (reference sequence). This CDR3 reads CATSRTSDKEEQYF. CDR3 DNA sequence: TGTGCCACCAGCAGAACCTCGGACAAGGAAGAGCAGTACTTC.

The rearrangement joins TRBV11-3 to TRBJ2-1; possible D gene TRBD1, 5 bases. V was clipped by 4 bases and J by 9 bases, with 7 bases between them. The CDR3 contains 11 residues. From germline, CDR1 is SGHNT and CDR2 YENEEA. Here the CDR3 reads CASSSTGEQFF. The CDR3 DNA follows: TGTGCCAGCAGCTCCACAGGTGAGCAGTTCTTC.

The chain carries TRBV5-1 and TRBJ2-5; the D gene is possibly TRBD2 (6 bases). CDR3 length: 14 amino acids. Germline CDR1 is SGHRS and CDR2 is YFSETQ. V lost 4 bases and J lost 2, with 12 bases in between. The CDR3 nucleotides read TGCGCCAGCAGCAGCTCCGGGACTCAAGAGACCCAGTACTTC. Encoded protein: CASSSSGTQETQYF.

V is TRBV5-8 and J is TRBJ1-5; the D is unclear. The V end was cut by 4 bases, the J end by 12 bases, with 8 bases between. The CDR3 length is 10 residues. Germline assignment: CDR1 SGHTS and CDR2 YDEGEE. The CDR3 sequence: CASSLGVQHF. In DNA form, the CDR3 reads TGTGCCAGCAGCCTCGGGGTCCAGCATTTT. Combining the CDR3 with reference TRBV5-8 and TRBJ1-5 gives the whole variable domain EAGVTQSPTHLIKTRGQQATLRCSPISGHTSVYWYQQALGLGLQFLLWYDEGEERNRGNFPPRFSGRQFPNYSSELNVNALELEDSALYLCASSLGVQHFGDGTRLSIL.

As regards this clone: Sequence at one end of the junction differs from germline and may be a read error. The chain recombines TRBV7-9 with TRBJ1-3; 7 bases are a match to TRBD1. Germline V lookup: CDR1 SEHNR, CDR2 FQNEAQ (reference sequence). The CDR3 covers 16 residues. CDR3 region: CASTLLGQRSGNTIYF. DNA of the CDR3: TGTGCCAGCACCTTACTGGGACAGCGCTCTGGAAACACCATATATTTT.

This rearrangement joins TRBV4-3 to TRBJ1-1; TRBD1 agrees at 9 bases. Germline V gene sequence: CDR1 LGHNA, CDR2 YSLEER. There are 17 residues in the CDR3. V was clipped by 4 bases and J by 0 bases; unmatched bases: 9. The CDR3 region is CASSLGQGTPMNTEAFF. The DNA of the CDR3 is TGCGCCAGCAGCCTGGGACAGGGCACGCCCATGAACACTGAAGCTTTCTTT.

The DNA for the CDR3 is TGTGCCAGCAGTGAAGCACGAACAGGGGACACTGAAGCTTTCTTT. It codes for CASSEARTGDTEAFF. This chain connects TRBV6-1 to TRBJ1-1, with TRBD1 matching over 7 bases. This CDR3 has 15 residues. Germline values: CDR1 MNHNS, CDR2 SASEGT. The ends lost 0 bases at V and 3 bases at J; junction bases unmatched: 4.

This sequence joins TRBV7-8 and TRBJ1-3, with D unclear. Germline V lookup: CDR1 SGHVS, CDR2 FQNEAQ. CDR3 length: 17 residues. V was clipped by 1 base and J by 0 bases, with 13 bases between them. CDR3 DNA sequence: TGTGCCAGCAGCTTAGTAGCAATACCGATCTCTGGAAACACCATATATTTT. Protein sequence: CASSLVAIPISGNTIYF.

This chain joins TRBV5-1 and TRBJ2-2; D unclear. The V end lost 0 bases, the J end lost 7 bases, and 4 bases lay between the germline ends. The V gene's germline CDR1 is SGHRS and CDR2 YFSETQ. This CDR3 is 12 amino acids long. CDR3 loop: CASSLVDGELFF. Here the CDR3 DNA reads TGCGCCAGCAGCTTGGTAGACGGGGAGCTGTTTTTT.

This chain connects TRBV28 to TRBJ1-5, with 9 nucleotides matching TRBD1. The CDR3 has 15 amino acids. The germline V gene encodes CDR1 MDHEN and CDR2 SYDVKM. With 6 bases clipped from V and 6 bases from J, the junction kept 9 bases outside the gene matches. The CDR3 DNA reads as TGTGCCAGCAGCGAACAGGGGGCAATAGGTCAGCCCCAGCATTTT. Amino acids: CASSEQGAIGQPQHF.

This chain joins TRBV19 and TRBJ1-1; weak D call: TRBD1 (5 bases). CDR3 size: 15 residues. Germline CDR1 is LNHDA and CDR2 is SQIVND (reference sequence). V was cut by 4 bases and J by 1 base, with 13 bases left in between. CDR3 sequence (DNA): TGTGCCAGTAGTAAGACGGGGGTCCAGAACACTGAAGCTTTCTTT. Its translation: CASSKTGVQNTEAFF.

The rearrangement links TRBV10-3 to TRBJ1-5, with D unresolved. With 3 bases removed from V and 0 bases from J, the gap between germline ends came to 6 bases. The length of the CDR3 is 14 residues. Germline lookup yields CDR1 ENHRY and CDR2 SYGVKD. The CDR3 is CAISEGSSNQPQHF. The CDR3 DNA reads as TGTGCCATCAGTGAAGGGAGTAGCAATCAGCCCCAGCATTTT.

V usage is TRBV13 and J usage is TRBJ1-2; 10 positions agree with TRBD1. The CDR3 contains 15 residues. V lost 3 bases, J lost 2 bases, and 3 bases stayed unmatched. CDR1 PRHDT and CDR2 FYEKMQ come from the germline V gene (reference sequence). This chain's CDR3 is CASSLDRGRNYGYTF. The DNA of the CDR3 is TGTGCCAGCAGCTTGGACAGGGGGAGGAACTATGGCTACACCTTC.

This clone was picked up one time. V usage is TRBV14 and J usage is TRBJ1-1; 8 nucleotides line up with TRBD1. Trimming at V came to 4 bases and at J to 1 base, leaving 5 bases not matched to a gene. Germline CDR1 and CDR2: SGHDN and FVKESK. This CDR3 comprises 15 residues. The CDR3 sequence is CASSPRQGRNTEAFF. As DNA, the CDR3 is TGTGCCAGCAGCCCCCGACAGGGGCGGAACACTGAAGCTTTCTTT.

The chain links TRBV5-1 to TRBJ1-5; a weak D match, TRBD1 (5 bases). The CDR3 runs to 13 residues. The ends were cut back, 5 bases at V and 7 bases at J, with 13 bases in the middle. Germline loops: CDR1 SGHRS, CDR2 YFSETQ. The CDR3 region is CASSSRGGQPQHF. The CDR3 nucleotides are TGCGCCAGCAGTTCTAGGGGTGGCCAGCCCCAGCATTTT.

This clone was observed a few times. This chain joins TRBV9 and TRBJ1-5, with D unclear. V was trimmed by 0 bases and J by 9 bases, leaving 10 bases between them. The CDR3 consists of 13 residues. Germline V CDR1 and CDR2: SGDLS, YYNGEE. Here the CDR3 DNA reads TGTGCCAGCAGCGTAGAGTCCGGTTGGCCCCAGCATTTT. Protein product: CASSVESGWPQHF.

The chain couples TRBV28 to TRBJ1-5; D remains ambiguous. Germline assignment: CDR1 MDHEN and CDR2 SYDVKM. Trimming removed 10 bases from V and 2 bases from J, with 9 bases in between. CDR3 length equals 12 residues. The CDR3 DNA is TGTGCCAACGGGGTTGGCAATCAGCCCCAGCATTTT. This gives the protein CANGVGNQPQHF.

The CDR3 DNA reads TGCGCCAGCAGCCAGGCTGGGGGGGGGAGGAGCACTGAAGCTTTCTTT. Translating gives CASSQAGGGRSTEAFF. This chain connects TRBV4-1 to TRBJ1-1; D perhaps matches TRBD1 (5 bases). V was pared by 3 bases and J by 4 bases, with 18 bases between. The CDR3 runs to 16 residues. Germline-derived CDR1 and CDR2 are MGHRA and YSYEKL.

CDR3 sequence reads: CASSAGLAGDYEQYF. The CDR3 region has the DNA TGTGCCAGCAGCGCAGGACTAGCGGGGGACTACGAGCAGTACTTC. This chain uses TRBV9 with TRBJ2-7; 13 nucleotides agree with TRBD2. V was clipped by 3 bases and J by 3 bases; unmatched bases: 3. The CDR3 has 15 amino acids. Germline V gene data show CDR1 as SGDLS and CDR2 as YYNGEE.

In its sample, this clone was seen a few times. This sequence joins TRBV11-2 and TRBJ2-7; 7 bases fit TRBD2. This CDR3 is built from 15 residues. Trimming cost V 4 bases and J 2 bases; bases outside gene matches: 8. Germline lookup yields CDR1 SGHAT and CDR2 FQNNGV. The CDR3 sequence is CASSYQAGRAYEQYF. In DNA form, the CDR3 reads TGTGCCAGCAGCTACCAAGCGGGGAGGGCCTACGAGCAGTACTTC. The complete variable domain, with remaining parts taken from reference TRBV11-2 and TRBJ2-7, reads EAGVAQSPRYKIIEKRQSVAFWCNPISGHATLYWYQQILGQGPKLLIQFQNNGVVDDSQLPKDRFSAERLKGVDSTLKIQPAKLEDSAVYLCASSYQAGRAYEQYFGPGTRLTVT.

The rearrangement uses TRBV5-1 and TRBJ2-2, with 7 bases that match TRBD1. CDR1 is SGHRS and CDR2 is YFSETQ in the germline V gene. V trimming: 3 bases; J trimming: 6 bases; junction bases outside the gene matches: 2. This CDR3 is 13 amino acids long. The CDR3 nucleotides read TGCGCCAGCAGCTGGGGGACAGCCGGGGAGCTGTTTTTT. Translation: CASSWGTAGELFF.